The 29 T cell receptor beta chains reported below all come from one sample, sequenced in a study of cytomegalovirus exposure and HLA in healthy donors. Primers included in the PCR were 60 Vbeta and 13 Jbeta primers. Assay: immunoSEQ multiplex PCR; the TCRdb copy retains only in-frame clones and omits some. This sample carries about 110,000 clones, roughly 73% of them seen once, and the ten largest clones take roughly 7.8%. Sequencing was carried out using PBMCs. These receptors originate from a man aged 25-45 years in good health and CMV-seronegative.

In nucleotides, the CDR3 is TGTGCCAGCAGCTTGGATGCGGGAGGGGGTTACGAGCAGTACTTC. Translating it yields CASSLDAGGGYEQYF. V is TRBV5-6 and J is TRBJ2-5; 9 bases match TRBD2. Matching the DNA end better, TRBJ2-7 makes the J call doubtful. This CDR3 has 15 amino acids. Germline V gene data show CDR1 as SGHDT and CDR2 as YYEEEE.

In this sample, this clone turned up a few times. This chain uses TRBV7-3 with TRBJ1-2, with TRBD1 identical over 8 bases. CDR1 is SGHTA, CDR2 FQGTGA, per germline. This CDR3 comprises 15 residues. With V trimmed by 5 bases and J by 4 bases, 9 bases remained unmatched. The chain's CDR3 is CASSPSGTGAYGYTF. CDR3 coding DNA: TGTGCCAGCAGCCCGTCCGGGACAGGCGCCTATGGCTACACCTTC. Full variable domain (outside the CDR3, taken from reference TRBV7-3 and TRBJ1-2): GAGVSQTPSNKVTEKGKYVELRCDPISGHTALYWYRQSLGQGPEFLIYFQGTGAADDSGLPNDRFFAVRPEGSVSTLKIQRTERGDSAVYLCASSPSGTGAYGYTFGSGTRLTVV.

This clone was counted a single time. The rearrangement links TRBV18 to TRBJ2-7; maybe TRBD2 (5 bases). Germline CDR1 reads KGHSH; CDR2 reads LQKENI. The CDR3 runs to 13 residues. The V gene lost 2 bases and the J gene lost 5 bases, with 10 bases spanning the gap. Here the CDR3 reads CASSPLMEDEQYF. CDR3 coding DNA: TGTGCCAGCTCACCATTGATGGAGGACGAGCAGTACTTC.

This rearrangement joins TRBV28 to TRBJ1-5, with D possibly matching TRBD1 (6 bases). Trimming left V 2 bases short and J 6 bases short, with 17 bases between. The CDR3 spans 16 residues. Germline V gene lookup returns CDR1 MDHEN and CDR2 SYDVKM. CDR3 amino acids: CASSLLTAGDGQPQHF. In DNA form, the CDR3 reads TGTGCCAGCAGTTTACTCACCGCAGGGGATGGTCAGCCCCAGCATTTT. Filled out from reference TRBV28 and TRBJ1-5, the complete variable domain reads DVKVTQSSRYLVKRTGEKVFLECVQDMDHENMFWYRQDPGLGLRLIYFSYDVKMKEKGDIPEGYSVSREKKERFSLILESASTNQTSMYLCASSLLTAGDGQPQHFGDGTRLSIL.

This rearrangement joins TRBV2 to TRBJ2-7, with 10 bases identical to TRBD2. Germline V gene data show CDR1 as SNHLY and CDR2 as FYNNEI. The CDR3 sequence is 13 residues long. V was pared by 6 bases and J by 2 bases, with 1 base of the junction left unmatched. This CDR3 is CASRGTSAYEQYF. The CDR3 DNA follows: TGTGCCAGCAGGGGGACTAGCGCCTACGAGCAGTACTTC.

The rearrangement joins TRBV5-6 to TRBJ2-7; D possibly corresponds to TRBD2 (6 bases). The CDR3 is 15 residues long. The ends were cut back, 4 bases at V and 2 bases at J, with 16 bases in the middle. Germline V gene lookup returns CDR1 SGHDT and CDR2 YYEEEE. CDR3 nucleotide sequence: TGTGCCAGCAGCGGAGGGGTGGGCAGCGCCTACGAGCAGTACTTC. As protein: CASSGGVGSAYEQYF. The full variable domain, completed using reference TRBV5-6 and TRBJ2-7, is DAGVTQSPTHLIKTRGQQVTLRCSPKSGHDTVSWYQQALGQGPQFIFQYYEEEERQRGNFPDRFSGHQFPNYSSELNVNALLLGDSALYLCASSGGVGSAYEQYFGPGTRLTVT.

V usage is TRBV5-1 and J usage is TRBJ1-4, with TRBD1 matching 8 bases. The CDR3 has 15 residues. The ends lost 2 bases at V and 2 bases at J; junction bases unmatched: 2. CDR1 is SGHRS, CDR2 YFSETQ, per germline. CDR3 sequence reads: CASSFAGGTNEKLFF. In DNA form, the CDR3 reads TGCGCCAGCAGCTTCGCAGGGGGCACTAATGAAAAACTGTTTTTT.

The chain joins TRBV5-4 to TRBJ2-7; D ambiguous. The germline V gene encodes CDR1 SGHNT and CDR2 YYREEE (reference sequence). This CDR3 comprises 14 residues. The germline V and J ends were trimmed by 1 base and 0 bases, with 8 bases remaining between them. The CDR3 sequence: CASSLQVSSYEQYF. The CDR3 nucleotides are TGTGCCAGCAGCTTGCAGGTATCCTCCTACGAGCAGTACTTC.

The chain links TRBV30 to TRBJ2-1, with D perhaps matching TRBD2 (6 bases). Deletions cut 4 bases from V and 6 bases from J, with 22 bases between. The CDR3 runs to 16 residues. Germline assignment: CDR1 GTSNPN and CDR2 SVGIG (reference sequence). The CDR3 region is CAWNVGRPTRANEQFF. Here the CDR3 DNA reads TGTGCCTGGAACGTAGGTCGGCCGACTAGGGCCAATGAGCAGTTCTTC. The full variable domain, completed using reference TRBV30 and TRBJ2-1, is SQTIHQWPATLVQPVGSPLSLECTVEGTSNPNLYWYRQAAGRGLQLLFYSVGIGQISSEVPQNLSASRPQDRQFILSSKKLLLSDSGFYLCAWNVGRPTRANEQFFGPGTRLTVL.

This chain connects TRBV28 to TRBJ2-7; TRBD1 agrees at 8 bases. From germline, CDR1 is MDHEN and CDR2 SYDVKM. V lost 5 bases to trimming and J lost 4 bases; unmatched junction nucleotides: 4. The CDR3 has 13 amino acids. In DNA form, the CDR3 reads TGTGCCAGCAGTCCAGGGGGCAGGTACGAGCAGTACTTC. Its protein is CASSPGGRYEQYF.

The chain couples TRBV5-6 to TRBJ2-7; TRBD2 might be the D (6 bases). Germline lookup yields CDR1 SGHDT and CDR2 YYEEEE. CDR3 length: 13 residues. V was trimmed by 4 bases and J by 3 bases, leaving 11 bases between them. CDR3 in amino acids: CASSTMEGYEQYF. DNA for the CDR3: TGTGCCAGCAGCACCATGGAGGGCTACGAGCAGTACTTC.

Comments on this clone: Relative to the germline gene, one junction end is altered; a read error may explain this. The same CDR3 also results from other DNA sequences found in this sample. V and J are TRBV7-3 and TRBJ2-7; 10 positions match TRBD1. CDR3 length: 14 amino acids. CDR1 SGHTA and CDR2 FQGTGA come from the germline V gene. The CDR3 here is CASSLSGQGYEQYF. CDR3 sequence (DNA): TGTGCTAGCAGCTTATCGGGACAGGGGTACGAGCAGTACTTC.

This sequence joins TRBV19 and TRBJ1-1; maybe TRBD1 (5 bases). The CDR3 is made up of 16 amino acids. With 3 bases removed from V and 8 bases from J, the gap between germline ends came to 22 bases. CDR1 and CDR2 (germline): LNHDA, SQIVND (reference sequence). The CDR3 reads CASSISLAGGGTEAFF. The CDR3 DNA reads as TGTGCCAGTAGTATCTCCCTGGCGGGTGGCGGGACCGAAGCTTTCTTT.

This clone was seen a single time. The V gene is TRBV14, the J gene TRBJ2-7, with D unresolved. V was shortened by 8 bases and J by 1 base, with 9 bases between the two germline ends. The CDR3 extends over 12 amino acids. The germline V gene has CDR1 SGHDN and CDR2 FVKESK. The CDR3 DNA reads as TGTGCCAGCGGCAGGAATTCCTACGAGCAGTACTTC. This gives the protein CASGRNSYEQYF.

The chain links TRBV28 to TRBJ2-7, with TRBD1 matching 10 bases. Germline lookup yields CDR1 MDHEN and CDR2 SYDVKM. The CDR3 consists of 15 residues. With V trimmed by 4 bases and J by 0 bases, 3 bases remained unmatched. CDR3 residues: CASSSDRGSSYEQYF. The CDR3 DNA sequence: TGTGCCAGCAGTTCGGACAGGGGGAGCTCCTACGAGCAGTACTTC.

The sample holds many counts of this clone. The CDR3 here is CASSPWGGGETQYF. For the CDR3, the DNA is TGTGCCAGCAGCCCCTGGGGGGGTGGGGAGACCCAGTACTTC. V gene TRBV7-6 combines with J gene TRBJ2-5; TRBD2 aligns across 7 bases. CDR3 length: 14 amino acids. V lost 5 bases to trimming and J lost 5 bases; unmatched junction nucleotides: 8. Germline CDR1 reads SGHVS; CDR2 reads FNYEAQ.

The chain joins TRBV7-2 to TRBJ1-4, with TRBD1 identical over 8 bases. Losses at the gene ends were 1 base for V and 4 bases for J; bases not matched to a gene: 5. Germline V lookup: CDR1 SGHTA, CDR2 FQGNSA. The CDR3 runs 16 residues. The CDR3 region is CASSLGQGAGNEKLFF. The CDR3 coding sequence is TGTGCCAGCAGCTTAGGGCAGGGGGCAGGTAATGAAAAACTGTTTTTT.

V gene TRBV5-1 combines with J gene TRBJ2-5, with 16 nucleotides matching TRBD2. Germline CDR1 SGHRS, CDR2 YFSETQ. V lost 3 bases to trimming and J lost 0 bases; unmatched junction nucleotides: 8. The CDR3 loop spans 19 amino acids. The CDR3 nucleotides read TGCGCCAGCAGCTCCGGGACTAGCGGGGGGGCGGGGTACCAAGAGACCCAGTACTTC. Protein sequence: CASSSGTSGGAGYQETQYF.

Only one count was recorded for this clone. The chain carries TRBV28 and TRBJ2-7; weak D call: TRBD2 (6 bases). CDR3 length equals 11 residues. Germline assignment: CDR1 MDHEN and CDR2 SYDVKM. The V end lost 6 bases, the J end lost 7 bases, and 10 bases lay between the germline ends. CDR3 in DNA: TGTGCCAGCAGCCCACGGGGGGAGCAGTACTTC. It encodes CASSPRGEQYF.

CDR3 DNA sequence: TGTGCCTGGAGTCTAACGGGAGGGATTCTCGACGAGCAGTACTTC. Amino acid sequence: CAWSLTGGILDEQYF. The V and J genes are TRBV30 and TRBJ2-7, with 8 bases fitting TRBD2. There are 15 residues in the CDR3. V lost 2 bases, J lost 5 bases, and 11 bases stayed unmatched. Germline V gives CDR1 GTSNPN, CDR2 SVGIG (reference sequence).

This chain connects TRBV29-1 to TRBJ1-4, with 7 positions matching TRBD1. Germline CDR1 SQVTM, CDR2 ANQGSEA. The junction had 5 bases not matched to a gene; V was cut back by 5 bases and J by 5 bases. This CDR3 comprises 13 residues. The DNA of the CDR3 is TGCAGCGTTCGACAGGGTTTAAATGAAAAACTGTTTTTT. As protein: CSVRQGLNEKLFF.

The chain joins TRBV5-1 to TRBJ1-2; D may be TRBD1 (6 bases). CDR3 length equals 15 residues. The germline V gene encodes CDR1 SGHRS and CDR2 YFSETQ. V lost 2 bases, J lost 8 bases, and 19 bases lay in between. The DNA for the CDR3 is TGCGCCAGCAGCTTTCAAACAGGGACGGCTGAGGGCTACACCTTC. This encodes CASSFQTGTAEGYTF.

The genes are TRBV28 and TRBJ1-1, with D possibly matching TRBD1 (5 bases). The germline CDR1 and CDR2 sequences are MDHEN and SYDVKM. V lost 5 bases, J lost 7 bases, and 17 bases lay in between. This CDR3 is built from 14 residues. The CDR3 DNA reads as TGTGCCAGCAGTGGTTTTAACGGGAGGGGTGAAGCTTTCTTT. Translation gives CASSGFNGRGEAFF.

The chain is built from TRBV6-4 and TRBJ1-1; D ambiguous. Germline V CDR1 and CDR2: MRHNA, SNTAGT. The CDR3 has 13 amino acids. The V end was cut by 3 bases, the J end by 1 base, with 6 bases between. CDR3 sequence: CASSEQTNTEAFF. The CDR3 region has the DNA TGTGCCAGCAGTGAACAAACGAACACTGAAGCTTTCTTT.

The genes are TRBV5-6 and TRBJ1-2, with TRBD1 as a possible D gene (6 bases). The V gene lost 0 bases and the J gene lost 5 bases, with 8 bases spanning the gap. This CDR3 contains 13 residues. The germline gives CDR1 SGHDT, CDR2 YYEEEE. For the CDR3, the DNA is TGTGCCAGCAGCTTGGACAGGGCGTATGGCTACACCTTC. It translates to CASSLDRAYGYTF.

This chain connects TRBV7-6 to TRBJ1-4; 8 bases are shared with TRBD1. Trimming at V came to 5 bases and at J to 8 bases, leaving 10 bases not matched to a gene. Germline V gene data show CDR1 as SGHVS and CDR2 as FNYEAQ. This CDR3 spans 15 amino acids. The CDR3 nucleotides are TGTGCCAGCAGCCCCAGGACAGGGAGGGAAGAAAAACTGTTTTTT. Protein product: CASSPRTGREEKLFF.

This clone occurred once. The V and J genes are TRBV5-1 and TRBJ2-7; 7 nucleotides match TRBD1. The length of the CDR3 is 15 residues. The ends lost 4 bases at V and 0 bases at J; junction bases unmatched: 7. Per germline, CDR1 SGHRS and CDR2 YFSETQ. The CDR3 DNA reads TGCGCCAGCAGCGTACAGACAGGGAGCTCCTACGAGCAGTACTTC. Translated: CASSVQTGSSYEQYF.

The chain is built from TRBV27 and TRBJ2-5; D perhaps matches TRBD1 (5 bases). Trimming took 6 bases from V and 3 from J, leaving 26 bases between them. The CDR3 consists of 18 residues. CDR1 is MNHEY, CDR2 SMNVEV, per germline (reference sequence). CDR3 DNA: TGTGCCAGCAGCCAGAAGTCCCCCTCAGGGATCCCCGAAGAGACCCAGTACTTC. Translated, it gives CASSQKSPSGIPEETQYF.

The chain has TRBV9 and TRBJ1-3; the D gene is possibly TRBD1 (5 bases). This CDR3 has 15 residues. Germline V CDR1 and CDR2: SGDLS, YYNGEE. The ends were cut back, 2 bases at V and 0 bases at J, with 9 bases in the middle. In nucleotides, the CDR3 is TGTGCCAGCAGCGTTCGGGGGGACTCTGGAAACACCATATATTTT. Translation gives CASSVRGDSGNTIYF.